A single sample is the source of the 28 T cell receptor beta chains below, sequenced in a study of blood T cell repertoires in COVID-19. Here immunoSEQ multiplex PCR was the method, and the copy in TCRdb shows in-frame clones only, minus some. Of 25,000 to 35,000 clones in the sample, nearly 90% were seen once. The sequenced sample consisted of peripheral blood. The source of these receptors is a man aged 55 to 70 with active COVID-19.

Written as DNA, the CDR3 is TGTGCCAGCAGCCGTGACCAGGAAGAGACCCAGTACTTC. Translating gives CASSRDQEETQYF. The rearrangement joins TRBV12-3 or TRBV12-4 to TRBJ2-5; D not resolved. This CDR3 contains 13 residues. V was pared by 6 bases and J by 3 bases, with 11 bases between.

The CDR3 spells CRAGGGTEAFF. CDR3 in DNA: TGCAGAGCAGGGGGAGGAACTGAAGCTTTCTTT. The V call is TRBV20-1, the J call TRBJ1-1; TRBD1 aligns across 7 bases. The germline V gene has CDR1 DFQATT and CDR2 SNEGSKA (reference sequence). CDR3 length: 11 amino acids.

The chain joins TRBV9 to TRBJ2-2, with a possible D match to TRBD1 (6 bases). Germline assignment: CDR1 SGDLS and CDR2 YYNGEE. The CDR3 consists of 14 residues. Trimming pared 4 bases from V and 4 bases from J, leaving 11 bases between. DNA of the CDR3: TGTGCCAGCAGCAAACAGGGCGGCACCGGGGAGCTGTTTTTT. Amino acid sequence: CASSKQGGTGELFF.

This clone was counted a single time. V is TRBV10-3 and J is TRBJ1-5; TRBD1 agrees at 9 bases. J was trimmed by 11 bases and V by 6 bases; bases with no gene match: 11. The CDR3 extends over 14 amino acids. Germline V gene sequence: CDR1 ENHRY, CDR2 SYGVKD. The CDR3 reads CAISRGDRAETQHF. In nucleotides, the CDR3 is TGTGCCATCAGCCGGGGGGACAGGGCTGAGACCCAGCATTTT.

This clone was seen once. V is TRBV20-1 and J is TRBJ2-7; 7 positions match TRBD2. After removal of 3 bases from V and 2 bases from J, the junction contained 10 bases not matched to a gene. This CDR3 has 15 amino acids. Germline lookup yields CDR1 DFQATT and CDR2 SNEGSKA (reference sequence). CDR3 sequence: CSASAGVERPYEQYF. In nucleotides, the CDR3 is TGCAGTGCTAGTGCGGGGGTTGAAAGACCCTACGAGCAGTACTTC.

The chain couples TRBV24-1 to TRBJ2-5; tentatively, D is TRBD2 (6 bases). The germline V gene encodes CDR1 KGHDR and CDR2 SFDVKD. The CDR3 covers 15 residues. CDR3 amino acids: CTPNGSPGGQETQYF. Written as DNA, the CDR3 is TGTACTCCTAACGGGAGTCCGGGCGGGCAAGAGACCCAGTACTTC.

The rearrangement uses TRBV18 and TRBJ1-1; 9 positions match TRBD1. Germline CDR1 KGHSH, CDR2 LQKENI. V dropped 4 bases and J dropped 6; count of bases not matched to a gene: 15. This CDR3 has 17 residues. The CDR3 sequence: CASSLGPRQGVGAEAFF. CDR3 bases: TGTGCCAGCTCACTAGGCCCGAGACAGGGGGTAGGCGCTGAAGCTTTCTTT.

The chain joins TRBV11-3 to TRBJ1-4; D gene unclear. Looked up from germline, CDR1 is SGHNT and CDR2 is YENEEA. The CDR3 covers 13 residues. Trimming removed 1 base at V and 8 bases at J, with 8 bases between. The DNA for the CDR3 is TGTGCCAGCAGCTTAGCCAACGGGGAAAAACTGTTTTTT. This translates into CASSLANGEKLFF.

This chain connects TRBV29-1 to TRBJ2-4; D gene unclear. Deletions cut 4 bases from V and 8 bases from J, with 15 bases between. The CDR3 consists of 13 residues. Germline CDR1 and CDR2: SQVTM and ANQGSEA. CDR3 region: CSVAPGTRDIQYF. Written as DNA, the CDR3 is TGCAGCGTTGCCCCCGGTACACGGGACATTCAGTACTTC.

V and J are TRBV2 and TRBJ2-3; 10 bases fit TRBD2. CDR3 size: 16 residues. Germline CDR1 is SNHLY and CDR2 is FYNNEI. Germline trimming cut 3 bases from V and 4 bases from J; bases unmatched to any gene: 7. CDR3 sequence reads: CASSDLAGAPPDTQYF. Here the CDR3 DNA reads TGTGCCAGCAGTGATCTAGCGGGGGCCCCCCCAGATACGCAGTATTTT.

The chain carries TRBV24-1 and TRBJ2-2; TRBD1 agrees at 8 bases. There are 15 residues in the CDR3. Germline V gene lookup returns CDR1 KGHDR and CDR2 SFDVKD. Germline trimming cut 5 bases from V and 3 bases from J; bases unmatched to any gene: 4. The chain's CDR3 is CATSAGQGDTGELFF. The CDR3 nucleotides read TGTGCCACCAGTGCCGGACAGGGAGACACCGGGGAGCTGTTTTTT.

This sequence joins TRBV11-3 and TRBJ2-5; 11 bases line up with TRBD2. V lost 0 bases, J lost 5 bases, and 14 bases stayed unmatched. The CDR3 runs to 19 residues. The germline gives CDR1 SGHNT, CDR2 YENEEA. The CDR3 region has the DNA TGTGCCAGCAGCTTAGATCTCATATTTAGCGGGGGGGATGGGGAGACCCAGTACTTC. Residues: CASSLDLIFSGGDGETQYF.

The chain couples TRBV11-3 to TRBJ2-2; 7 bases align to TRBD2. The CDR3 length is 15 residues. The J segment lost 5 bases and the V segment lost 5 bases, leaving 8 bases of the junction unmatched. The germline CDR1 and CDR2 sequences are SGHNT and YENEEA. The CDR3 bases are TGTGCCAGCAGCCTTCGGACTAGTGGGACCGGGGAGCTGTTTTTT. Protein product: CASSLRTSGTGELFF.

The chain has TRBV5-4 and TRBJ2-3; D possibly corresponds to TRBD2 (5 bases). Germline V gene data show CDR1 as SGHNT and CDR2 as YYREEE (reference sequence). The CDR3 is 15 amino acids. Trimming shortened V by 4 bases and J by 1 base, and 13 bases separated the two germline ends. CDR3 in amino acids: CASSTNRDGTDTQYF. The CDR3 DNA reads TGTGCCAGCAGCACGAACCGGGATGGCACAGATACGCAGTATTTT.

This clone was counted between two and nine times. The genes are TRBV15 and TRBJ1-6, with D unresolved. The CDR3 contains 14 residues. The germline gives CDR1 LNHNV, CDR2 YYDKDF (reference sequence). V lost 3 bases and J lost 11, with 14 bases in between. In DNA form, the CDR3 reads TGTGCCACCAGCAGCCTAGCACGTGGGACACCCCTCCACTTT. It encodes CATSSLARGTPLHF. The full variable domain, rest sourced from reference TRBV15 and TRBJ1-6, is DAMVIQNPRYQVTQFGKPVTLSCSQTLNHNVMYWYQQKSSQAPKLLFHYYDKDFNNEADTPDNFQSRRPNTSFCFLDIRSPGLGDTAMYLCATSSLARGTPLHFGNGTRLTVT.

CDR3 sequence: CASKGGDYGYGYTF. The CDR3 DNA reads as TGTGCCAGCAAGGGCGGGGACTATGGGTATGGCTACACCTTC. The chain is built from TRBV6-4 and TRBJ1-2; D might be TRBD1 (5 bases). Germline values: CDR1 MRHNA, CDR2 SNTAGT. This CDR3 comprises 14 residues. The ends were cut back, 7 bases at V and 5 bases at J, with 17 bases in the middle.

Written as DNA, the CDR3 is TGTGCCAGCAGTTACAGGTCAGGCAACACCGGGGAGCTGTTTTTT. Protein product: CASSYRSGNTGELFF. This chain links TRBV6-5 with TRBJ2-2; D uncertain. From germline, CDR1 is MNHEY and CDR2 SVGAGI. The CDR3 runs to 15 residues. The V gene lost 2 bases and the J gene lost 2 bases, with 9 bases spanning the gap.

This chain joins TRBV19 and TRBJ2-5; weak D call: TRBD2 (6 bases). The germline CDR1 and CDR2 sequences are LNHDA and SQIVND (reference sequence). This CDR3 spans 11 amino acids. Between the trimmed V and J ends, which lost 6 bases and 5 bases, there was a span of 7 bases. As DNA, the CDR3 is TGTGCCAGTAGGGCGGGGGAGACCCAGTACTTC. This translates into CASRAGETQYF.

This clone turned up a few times. The V gene is TRBV3-1 (or the pseudogene TRBV3-2), the J gene TRBJ2-7, with 9 bases identical to TRBD1. CDR1 LGHDT and CDR2 YNNKEL come from the germline V gene (reference sequence). The CDR3 is made up of 15 amino acids. V was clipped by 5 bases and J by 0 bases; unmatched bases: 5. CDR3 protein: CASSRTGETSYEQYF. Here the CDR3 DNA reads TGTGCCAGCAGCAGGACAGGGGAAACCTCCTACGAGCAGTACTTC.

The rearrangement uses TRBV3-1 (or the pseudogene TRBV3-2) and TRBJ1-1, with no clear D. Germline V CDR1 and CDR2: LGHDT, YNNKEL (reference sequence). V lost 2 bases and J lost 12, with 22 bases in between. The CDR3 sequence is 15 residues long. In DNA form, the CDR3 reads TGTGCCAGCAGCCAAACACCCCCGAGCGAAATGAAATCTTTCTTT. It codes for CASSQTPPSEMKSFF.

This sequence joins TRBV2 and TRBJ1-5, with 10 bases matching TRBD1. CDR1 SNHLY and CDR2 FYNNEI come from the germline V gene. V lost 6 bases to trimming and J lost 2 bases; unmatched junction nucleotides: 7. The CDR3 covers 16 residues. The CDR3 region is CASRRGTGAGNQPQHF. In nucleotides, the CDR3 is TGTGCCAGCAGGCGAGGGACAGGGGCGGGCAATCAGCCCCAGCATTTT. Together with reference TRBV2 and TRBJ1-5, the CDR3 gives the full variable domain: EPEVTQTPSHQVTQMGQEVILRCVPISNHLYFYWYRQILGQKVEFLVSFYNNEISEKSEIFDDQFSVERPDGSNFTLKIRSTKLEDSAMYFCASRRGTGAGNQPQHFGDGTRLSIL.

V usage is TRBV5-5 and J usage is TRBJ1-6; D unresolved. V gave up 1 base and J gave up 9 bases, with 17 bases separating them. CDR3 size: 16 residues. Germline V gene data show CDR1 as SGHKS and CDR2 as YYEKEE (reference sequence). CDR3 amino acids: CASSLITETRGSPLHF. CDR3 nucleotide sequence: TGTGCCAGCAGCTTGATTACTGAGACTCGGGGTTCACCCCTCCACTTT.

The gene calls are TRBV5-1 and TRBJ1-1; no clear D. Per germline, CDR1 SGHRS and CDR2 YFSETQ. The CDR3 is 12 residues long. Trimming cost V 4 bases and J 0 bases, with 4 bases left between them. CDR3 region: CASSGLNTEAFF. As DNA, the CDR3 is TGCGCCAGCAGCGGGCTGAACACTGAAGCTTTCTTT.

The rearrangement uses TRBV20-1 and TRBJ1-6, with TRBD1 identical over 8 bases. This CDR3 has 14 amino acids. V lost 3 bases, J lost 7 bases, and 5 bases stayed unmatched. Germline loops: CDR1 DFQATT, CDR2 SNEGSKA (reference sequence). This CDR3 reads CSASQGAKNSPLHF. CDR3 DNA sequence: TGCAGTGCTAGTCAGGGGGCGAAGAATTCACCCCTCCACTTT.

The J gene is TRBJ2-2, the V gene TRBV10-3; TRBD1 agrees at 10 bases. The CDR3 loop spans 18 amino acids. V trimming: 4 bases; J trimming: 0 bases; junction bases outside the gene matches: 8. Per germline, CDR1 ENHRY and CDR2 SYGVKD. CDR3 nucleotide sequence: TGTGCCATCAGTGTTAAACGACAGGGGGCTGCGAACACCGGGGAGCTGTTTTTT. This codes for CAISVKRQGAANTGELFF.

This chain uses TRBV5-4 with TRBJ2-7, with 8 positions matching TRBD1. V shed 4 bases and J 7 bases; nucleotides not matched to a gene: 7. Germline CDR1 and CDR2: SGHNT and YYREEE (reference sequence). This CDR3 has 13 residues. In nucleotides, the CDR3 is TGTGCCAGCAGCAAACCGACAGGGGAAGAGCAGTACTTC. Translating it yields CASSKPTGEEQYF.

The chain has TRBV12-3 or TRBV12-4 and TRBJ1-3; a possible D gene is TRBD1 (5 bases). Trimming took off 6 bases at V and 0 bases at J, with 6 bases between the two ends. The CDR3 is made up of 13 amino acids. CDR3 residues: CASSDSSGNTIYF. As DNA, the CDR3 is TGTGCCAGCAGCGACAGCTCTGGAAACACCATATATTTT.

The V call is TRBV28, the J call TRBJ2-3; TRBD1 matches 8 bases. There are 14 residues in the CDR3. Trimming removed 5 bases from V and 5 bases from J; junction bases left unmatched: 6. Germline values: CDR1 MDHEN, CDR2 SYDVKM. CDR3 coding DNA: TGTGCCAGCAGTCGGGACAGGTATAGAGATACGCAGTATTTT. It translates to CASSRDRYRDTQYF.